A single T cell receptor (beta chain) is shown here with its context. Its antigen has not been determined. Per-base qualities were not stored, and no clone one base away is much larger. The data are from a study of cytomegalovirus exposure and HLA in healthy donors (dated by TCRdb to between 2016 and 2019). About the study as a whole: An earlier analysis of roughly 630 of the donors reported about 250 Gb of sequence data and some 100 million unique TCR beta sequences from 150 million to 200 million T cells. The study aimed to test whether cataloging public T cell receptors could reveal signatures of past pathogen exposure. HLA typing included class I and class II loci at four-digit resolution. All discovery cohort repertoires had been generated on a single sequencing platform. In a later analysis, previously published TCR beta repertoires from hundreds of donors were re-analyzed and high-resolution HLA genotyping was added so that TCR occurrence patterns could be studied. Among the approximately 420 genotyped donors, approximately 81% belonged to the genetic ancestry cluster associated with self-reported Caucasian donors. Alongside the repertoire data, information on donor age, sex, ethnicity and CMV serostatus was compiled. The number of donors typed differed by locus, with 629-630 for A, B, C, DRB1 and DQB1, over 500 for DQA1, nearly 610 for DPA1, and some 440 for DPB1. The later analysis used no new phenotypic data to find candidate immune exposures, relying instead on TCR beta sequences and their occurrence across donors. In an earlier analysis of a few hundred of the donors, high-throughput TCR beta sequencing was used to judge whether each TCR beta V gene segment behaved as functional or pseudogenic. Among under 450 genotyped donors of the cohort, an average of roughly 240,000 unique TCR beta nucleotide sequences were sequenced per donor, about a sixth of them non-productive. The T cell repertoires of roughly 660 subjects were profiled by immunosequencing and related to cytomegalovirus serostatus. A separate validation cohort of over a hundred different subjects was used in addition to the approximately 670-subject first cohort. A later genetic analysis took genome-wide SNP genotypes for about 55% of the 666 donors and used that subset as a discovery cohort. Around 320 gigabases of sequencing data and 78 million or so unique TCR sequences were included in an early release covering roughly 600 HLA-typed donors. The study combined high-throughput TCR immunosequencing, statistical association of individual TCRs with disease status, and machine learning to predict cytomegalovirus infection status. Roughly five DR-DQ haplotypes were treated as single units for association and clustering because of strong linkage in the cohort.

The paper as a whole reports these results and caveats: A cluster of highly shared sequence variants was judged likely to represent a technical artifact of the sequencing pipeline. The authors suggested that the approach could potentially be extended to other disease states and immunological phenotypes. A further reported finding was that TCR beta sequences accurately predicted the HLA-A and HLA-B alleles for most subjects in the first cohort. A later analysis reported that several top co-occurrence clusters appeared linked to parvovirus B19, influenza, CMV and Epstein-Barr virus. A few of the identified cytomegalovirus-associated TCR beta chains were confirmed in vitro to be specific for cytomegalovirus antigens. Compared with the roughly 600-donor mean, donors in an Asian-associated ancestry cluster had fewer N-insertions in productive TCRs, according to a later genetic analysis. While some public TCRs were present in many individuals, most TCR sequences turned up only very rarely across donors. When HLA alleles, especially DR and DQ, strongly co-occurred, TCR associations were difficult to assign to individual alleles. At a false discovery rate of 0.05, a later analysis linked about 16,000 TCR beta sequences to specific HLA alleles. An earlier analysis of 587 of the donors showed that most TCR beta V segments appeared in productive rearrangements either about 87% or about 30% of the time, which broadly matched IMGT annotations. In a later analysis, HLA-associated TCR beta chains showed more clonal expansion and lower generation probabilities than non-associated chains that were equally common. Because the 87-base-pair reads could not distinguish some IMGT-functional V segments, including TRBV6-2 and TRBV6-3, those segments were excluded. The only immune exposure information available for the cohort was CMV serostatus. A later genetic analysis associated a missense DCLRE1C variant with V-gene and J-gene trimming of TCR beta chains, and an independent cohort replicated the association. Correlated functional status among segregating V segments might be attributable to linkage disequilibrium, but an unknown experimental factor could not be ruled out. The cohort was sequenced for TCR beta chains only, and without alpha or paired-chain data the features that could be detected were limited. The classifier was reported to diagnose cytomegalovirus status with high specificity and sensitivity in both the original cohort and the validation cohort. Because counts were too low, about 15 rarely observed V segments, including chromosome 9 orphons, were left out of the earlier analysis of 500 to 750 of the donors. Presence/absence analyses assumed roughly uniform sequencing depth across donors, an assumption that may not hold. Because some donors lacked HLA typing at each locus, the association tests relied only on the typed subset. A later analysis found that TCR association rates varied across HLA loci, with DRB1 alleles showing the most associated TCRs and HLA-C alleles the fewest. According to a later analysis, most CMV-associated TCR beta chains appeared to be HLA-restricted, and the HLA associations seemed to be driven largely by CMV exposure. In the study, around 150 TCR beta chains were listed as associated with cytomegalovirus.

In total, fewer than 750 healthy bone marrow donors made up the cohort. All cohort members were sampled while nominally healthy, although unrecorded immune exposures were likely present. The donor was CMV seropositive and was included in the group of 300 or so seropositive cohort members. Each donor provided a peripheral blood sample, and peripheral blood mononuclear cells were used for TCR beta sequencing. Genomic DNA was extracted from the blood cell samples with the Qiagen DNeasy Blood Extraction Kit. For CDR1 and CDR2, the germline V gene (reference sequence) lists MNHNY and SVGAGI. The CDR3 measures 12 amino acids from cysteine to phenylalanine. Only the CDR3 DNA stays, 36 bases, in frame from base 1. V gives up 8 bases and J gives up 4 bases, and the segment between their germline ends measures 11 bases. The library was produced with the immunoSEQ multiplex PCR assay. For the multiplex PCR, a mixture combining 60 forward primers for TCR Vbeta segments and 13 reverse primers for TCR Jbeta segments was used. Amplification of the CDR3 region of rearranged TCR beta genes was performed with a multiplex PCR assay on genomic DNA. On the Illumina HiSeq System, the amplified TCR beta libraries were sequenced as 87-base-pair reads. In the paper's pipeline: Across the 500 to 700 repertoires, a later analysis counted approximately 75 million unique TCR beta chains, around 11 million of which were shared by at least two donors. A nearest-neighbor algorithm error-corrected the raw reads and collapsed the reads into unique sequences, merging closely related sequences to remove PCR and sequencing errors. To assign V, D and J gene segments, CDR3 sequences were aligned to IMGT reference sequences. For a sequence to be retained, a match of at least six nucleotides to both a V gene segment and a J gene segment was required. A rearrangement was called productive if the CDR3 had no stop codons and remained in frame with V and J, and every other rearrangement was called non-productive. CDR3 was defined according to IMGT convention as the region running from the second conserved V-encoded cysteine to the conserved J-encoded phenylalanine. The earlier analysis of roughly 590 of the donors excluded any sequence lacking an unambiguous match to a single V gene segment. An earlier analysis of almost 600 of the donors classified V segments as functional when productive rearrangements were above 56.7% and as segregating when the standard deviation between donors was above 5%. A statistical classification framework was built for diagnosing cytomegalovirus status from the catalog of TCR beta chain sequences. In a later analysis, V and J genes were assigned by comparing TCR nucleotide sequences against IMGT/GENE-DB human TR gene sequences. A later analysis assigned CDR3 sequences and most-parsimonious VDJ recombination scenarios with the TCRdist pipeline. In a later analysis, every TCR beta chain was defined by the combination of its CDR3 amino acid sequence and its V-gene family, and reads without a unique V-gene family were dropped. In a later analysis, 450 to 600 highly shared, low-generation-probability nucleotide sequences were removed to address suspected cross-contamination and a sequencing artifact. A later analysis calculated a clonal expansion index for each public chain from normalized within-repertoire ranks of inferred template counts. Generation probabilities in a later analysis came from a VDJ recombination model fitted to out-of-frame rearrangements, and those results were checked against IGoR. Hypergeometric tests were used in a later analysis to score TCR-TCR, TCR-HLA and TCR-CMV co-occurrence, with a repertoire-size bias correction applied to the TCR pairs. In a later analysis, false discovery rates were estimated by permuting HLA or CMV assignments 20 times. In a later analysis, co-occurring TCRs were grouped with DBSCAN, and TCRdist sequence similarity was added when clustering was performed within HLA-allele-positive subsets. Repertoires with fewer than 30,000 or more than 120,000 public chains were left out of co-occurrence clustering, as were about 5 repertoires with anomalous nucleotide sharing. TCRdb mirrors the immuneACCESS table, restricted to in-frame sequences. Some clones are absent from its copies; in checked studies, under half trace to an unresolved V gene, and the reason for the others is unknown. Clone size and the V and J calls come from that table; the DNA yielded D and trimming. The sample table shows about 150,000 clones, and more than 70% are seen once. The biggest ten clones account for around 5.6% of the sample.

The sample consisted of PBMCs. The origin of this receptor is a woman aged 40-49 years in good health and CMV-seropositive. This chain joins TRBV6-6 to TRBJ1-2, with no D gene named confidently. The CDR3 region has the sequence CASSREIYGYTF. The DNA sequence is as follows: TGTGCCAGCTCAAGAGAAATCTATGGCTACACCTTC.